The table lists the clone carrying this TCR beta chain with a count of one. The sample is drawn from a study of cytomegalovirus exposure and HLA in healthy donors. The CDR3 has 14 residues. With 2 bases clipped from V and 10 bases from J, the junction kept 7 bases outside the gene matches. CDR1 MNHNY and CDR2 SVGAGI come from the germline V gene (reference sequence). Sequencing used immunoSEQ multiplex PCR; TCRdb keeps in-frame clones, though not all of them. This sample has about 150,000 clones, with about 86% found just once. This TCR was recovered from a human donor in good health. The chain uses TRBV6-6 and TRBJ1-1; 10 bases map to TRBD1. The sequencing sample was made of PBMCs. The CDR3: CASSYPGQGSLAFF. The CDR3 DNA sequence: TGTGCCAGCAGTTACCCGGGACAGGGGTCGTTAGCTTTCTTT.